This TCR beta chain was observed in a study of blood T cells in healthy people across ages. Germline V gives CDR1 SGHTA, CDR2 FQGTGA. This CDR3 is built from 14 residues. The V segment lost 5 bases and the J segment 1 base; nucleotides outside the gene matches: 3. This clonotype came up a few times. Its antigen is as yet unknown. The use of a sample-barcoded 5' primer and a J-beta primer mix characterized a second PCR of about 7 to 12 cycles. Each cDNA molecule carried a tag from a template-switch adaptor that contained 12 random nucleotides. There were at least 3 million CDR3-containing paired-end reads obtained from each sample. TCRdb reprocessed the 5' RACE reads with MiXCR, giving one entry per CDR3 protein. In the table there are hundreds of thousands of distinct CDR3 sequences, around 30% of which are singletons. Study-level points and caveats: Per million T cells, the diversity of TCR beta decreased roughly linearly as age advanced.

The sequencing input was blood. The source is a woman in her sixties or seventies in good health. This chain links TRBV7-3 with TRBJ2-5, with 8 bases that match TRBD2. CDR3 region: CASSAGGSQETQYF. The CDR3 coding sequence is TGTGCCAGCAGCGCGGGGGGATCCCAAGAGACCCAGTACTTC.